The rows below give T cell receptor beta chains drawn from one sample of a study of shared clonotypes between healthy human individuals. TCRdb's copy holds only in-frame clones and misses some; the assay was immunoSEQ multiplex PCR. The table records some 470,000 clones, less than 80% of them present only once. The material sequenced was PBMCs. The receptors derive from a woman aged 40 to 49 in good health. Some clones in this sample may be carry-over from other donors' samples. Each CDR3 is given with its conserved first and last residue. A D gene is named only where the DNA matches it firmly. The size field is filled for only some rows; it gives once, few, many or a size class.

cdr3_length d_call j_call clone_size v_call cdr3_nt cdr3_aa
12 . TRBJ1-4 . TRBV29-1 TGCAGCTTCCGCGGGACTAACGAAAAACTGTTTTTT CSFRGTNEKLFF
15 . TRBJ2-3 once TRBV7-2 TGTGCCAGCAGCTTAGTTAGGGTTAGCACAGATACGCAGTATTTT CASSLVRVSTDTQYF
13 TRBD1 TRBJ2-7 . TRBV7-9 TGTGCCAGCAGCCTAGGTGAAGACAGGGGGCAGTACTTC CASSLGEDRGQYF
13 . TRBJ1-1 . TRBV11-2 TGTGCCAGCAGCTTTCAGGGGAACACTGAAGCTTTCTTT CASSFQGNTEAFF
13 . TRBJ1-4 . TRBV2 TGTGCCAGCAGTCCAGAGAACTCTGAAAAACTGTTTTTT CASSPENSEKLFF
15 TRBD1 TRBJ2-7 . TRBV13 TGTGCCAGCAGCTCACCCGGGACAGGCCCGGACGAGCAGTACTTC CASSSPGTGPDEQYF
18 . TRBJ2-6 . TRBV4-1 TGCGCCAGCAGCCAAGATCGCCGGACCCCTCAGTGGGCCAACGTCCTGACTTTC CASSQDRRTPQWANVLTF
14 TRBD2 TRBJ2-5 . TRBV2 TGTGCCAGCAGTGCTACTAGCGACCAAGAGACCCAGTACTTC CASSATSDQETQYF
14 . TRBJ2-7 once TRBV2 TGTGCCAGCAGTGAGGTCTCTGGCGGCGACGAGCAGTACTTC CASSEVSGGDEQYF
16 . TRBJ2-1 many TRBV4-3 TGCGCCAGCAGCCAAGAAGAGACTATACCCTACAATGAGCAGTTCTTC CASSQEETIPYNEQFF
18 . TRBJ2-6 . TRBV4-2 TGTGCCAGCAGCGAGCCCCACTCGGCCAGTTCTGGGGCCAACGTCCTGACTTTC CASSEPHSASSGANVLTF
14 . TRBJ1-1 . TRBV28 TGTGCCAGCAGTTTGGGGACATTGAACACTGAAGCTTTCTTT CASSLGTLNTEAFF
12 . TRBJ2-7 . TRBV23-1 TGCCCCCCTCTGGGGCCGTGGTACGAGCAGTACTTC CPPLGPWYEQYF
16 . TRBJ2-7 few TRBV6-1 TGTGCCAGCAGTGAAGCGTTCATTGACAACTCCTACGAGCAGTACTTC CASSEAFIDNSYEQYF
15 . TRBJ2-6 . TRBV6-5 TGTGCCAGCAGACCCCTCGACTCTGGGGCCAACGTCCTGACTTTC CASRPLDSGANVLTF
13 . TRBJ1-1 . TRBV30 TGTGCCTGGAGTGTCCGGGGGATTGCTGAAGCTTTCTTT CAWSVRGIAEAFF